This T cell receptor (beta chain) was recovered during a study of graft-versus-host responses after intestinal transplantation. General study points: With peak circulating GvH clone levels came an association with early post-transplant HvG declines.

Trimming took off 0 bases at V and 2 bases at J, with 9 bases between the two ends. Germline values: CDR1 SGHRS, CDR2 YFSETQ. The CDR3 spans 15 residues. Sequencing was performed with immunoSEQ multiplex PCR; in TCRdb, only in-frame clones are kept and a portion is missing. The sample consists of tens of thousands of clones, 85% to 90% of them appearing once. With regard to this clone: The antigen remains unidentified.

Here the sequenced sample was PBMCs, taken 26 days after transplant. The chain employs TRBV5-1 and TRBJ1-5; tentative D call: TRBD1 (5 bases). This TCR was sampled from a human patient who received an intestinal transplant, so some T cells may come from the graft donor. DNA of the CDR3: TGCGCCAGCAGCTTGGGGCAGGGTGGCAATCAGCCCCAGCATTTT. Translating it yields CASSLGQGGNQPQHF.